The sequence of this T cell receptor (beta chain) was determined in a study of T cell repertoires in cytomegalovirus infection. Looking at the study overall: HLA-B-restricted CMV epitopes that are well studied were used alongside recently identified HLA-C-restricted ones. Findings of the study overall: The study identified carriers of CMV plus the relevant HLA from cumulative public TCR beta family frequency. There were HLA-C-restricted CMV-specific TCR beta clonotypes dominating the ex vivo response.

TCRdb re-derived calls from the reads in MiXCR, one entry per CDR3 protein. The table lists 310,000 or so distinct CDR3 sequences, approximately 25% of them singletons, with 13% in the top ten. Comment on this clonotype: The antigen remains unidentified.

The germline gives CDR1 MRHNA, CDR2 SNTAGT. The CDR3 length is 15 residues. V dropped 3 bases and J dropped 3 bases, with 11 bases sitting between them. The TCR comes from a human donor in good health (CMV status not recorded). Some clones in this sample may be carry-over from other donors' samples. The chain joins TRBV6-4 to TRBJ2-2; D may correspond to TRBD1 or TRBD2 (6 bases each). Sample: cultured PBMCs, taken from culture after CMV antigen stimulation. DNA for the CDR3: TGTGCCAGCAGTGATTCGGGGGCGGACACCGGGGAGCTGTTTTTT. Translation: CASSDSGADTGELFF.